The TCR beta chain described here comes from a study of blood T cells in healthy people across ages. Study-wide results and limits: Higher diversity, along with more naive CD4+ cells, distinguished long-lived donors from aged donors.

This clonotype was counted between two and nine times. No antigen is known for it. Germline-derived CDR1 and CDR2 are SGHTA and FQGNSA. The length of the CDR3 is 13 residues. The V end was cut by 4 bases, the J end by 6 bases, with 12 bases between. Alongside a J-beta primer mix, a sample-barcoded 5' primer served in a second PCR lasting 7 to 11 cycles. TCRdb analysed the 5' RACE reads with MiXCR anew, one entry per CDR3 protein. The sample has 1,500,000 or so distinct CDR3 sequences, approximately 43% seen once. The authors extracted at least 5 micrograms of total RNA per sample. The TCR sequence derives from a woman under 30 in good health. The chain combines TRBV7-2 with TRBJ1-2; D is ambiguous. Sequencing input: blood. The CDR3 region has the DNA TGTGCCAGCAGCTGGAGGCAGTTCCATGGCTACACCTTC. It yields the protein CASSWRQFHGYTF.